The sequence of this TCR beta chain was determined in a study of T cells in Graves' hyperthyroidism and ophthalmopathy. Orbital computed tomography and thyroid ultrasound, together with serum TRAb and thyroxine and clinical symptoms, were used for diagnoses. Many counts were recorded for this clonotype. Its antigen is still unknown. Whole-study findings and limits: Among thyroid clonotypes expanded above 0.001, most also appeared in blood. It was a median roughly six months before onset that the model predicted ophthalmopathy. Stable hyperthyroidism was separated from ophthalmopathy by a model based on 13 V-J features.

TCR beta CDR3 regions were amplified from RNA transcripts. Researchers ran a first-round RT-PCR on the TCR CDR3 using the HTBI primer set. In TCRdb, the multiplex PCR reads were re-called with MiXCR into one record per CDR3 protein. Of approximately 640,000 distinct CDR3 sequences in the sample, about 45% are singletons; the top ten hold 7% to 7.5%. The germline V gene has CDR1 SGHVS and CDR2 FQNEAQ. Trimming pared 5 bases from V and 4 bases from J, leaving 9 bases between. This CDR3 comprises 13 residues. The sequenced material came from peripheral blood or thyroid tissue (not recorded which). The V call is TRBV7-8, the J call TRBJ1-5; no clear D gene. This clonotype originated in an adult man with Graves' disease, either hyperthyroidism or ophthalmopathy (not recorded which). The CDR3 coding sequence is TGTGCCAGCAGCCACGAACCGAATCAGCCCCAGCATTTT. This encodes CASSHEPNQPQHF.